This entry is about one T cell receptor (beta chain). Antigen specificity is unknown. This entry is derived from a study of OX40 agonist ivuxolimab in advanced cancers. Study summary: The study gave patients intravenous ivuxolimab at 0.01 to 10 mg/kg every 2 weeks. It was permissible to have had prior anti-PD-1, anti-PD-L1 or anti-CTLA-4 therapy, and approximately 41% had some. Subjects had a mean age of about 60 years, with a range of roughly 20 to 80; about 83% were male.

The protocol was immunoSEQ multiplex PCR, while the TCRdb copy is restricted to in-frame clones and leaves out a portion. The data contain some 76,000 clones, 93% of them seen just once; the ten biggest clones take up 5.5% to 7%. This CDR3 spans 15 amino acids. V lost 3 bases and J 2 bases, leaving 14 bases between the germline ends. Germline V lookup: CDR1 MNHEY, CDR2 SVGAGI. The study, taken as a whole, reports: In CD8+ T cells, expanded clones were on average more numerous than in CD4+.

The sequence derives from an adult with an advanced solid tumor such as melanoma, head and neck, liver or kidney cancer. This material consisted of CD4+ or CD8+ T cells sorted from blood, taken in a trial of the OX40 agonist ivuxolimab. J is TRBJ2-7 and V is TRBV6-5; the D is unclear. CDR3 sequence reads: CASSYTPRVPYEQYF. The DNA for the CDR3 is TGTGCCAGCAGTTATACCCCAAGGGTGCCCTACGAGCAGTACTTC.